This is a list of T cell receptor beta chains from one sample in a study of CD8 T cells in ankylosing spondylitis. TCRdb redid the calling of the 5' RACE reads with MiXCR, one entry per CDR3 protein. This table holds about 840,000 distinct CDR3 sequences, approximately 12% found once. Sequencing was done on a sample of blood, either unsorted or a sorted T cell fraction (not recorded which). The receptors here all came from a male donor with ankylosing spondylitis. CDR3s include the opening cysteine and the closing phenylalanine or tryptophan. Fields, in order: J gene, D gene, V gene, clone size, CDR3 protein, CDR3 DNA. A D gene is named only where the DNA matches it firmly. Clone sizes are given selectively: once, few, many, or a class where the clone is expanded.

>TRBJ2-7|.|TRBV12-3/TRBV12-4|many
CASSRSGYEQYF
TGTGCCAGCAGCCGTTCGGGCTACGAGCAGTACTTC
>TRBJ2-2|.|TRBV5-1|.
CASRTGTMNTGELFF
TGCGCCAGCAGAACCGGGACAATGAACACCGGGGAGCTGTTTTTT
>TRBJ2-7|.|TRBV6-2/TRBV6-3|many
CATGVYEQYF
TGTGCCACAGGGGTCTACGAGCAGTACTTC
>TRBJ1-1|.|TRBV20-1|.
CSARPGQRGTEAFF
TGCAGTGCTAGGCCGGGACAAAGAGGGACTGAAGCTTTCTTT
>TRBJ2-3|.|TRBV5-6|.
CASSLVPGGTDTQYF
TGTGCCAGCAGCTTGGTCCCGGGCGGGACAGATACGCAGTATTTT
>TRBJ1-2|.|TRBV6-5|few
CASRFTRINDGYTF
TGTGCCAGCAGGTTCACACGGATTAACGATGGCTACACCTTC
>TRBJ2-5|.|TRBV20-1|many
CSAGGVPETQYF
TGCAGTGCTGGGGGAGTCCCAGAGACCCAGTACTTC
>TRBJ2-1|TRBD1|TRBV4-3|.
CASSQEPGQHYNEQFF
TGCGCCAGCAGCCAAGAACCGGGACAGCACTACAATGAGCAGTTCTTC
>TRBJ2-3|.|TRBV29-1|many
CSAYTDTQYF
TGCAGCGCATACACAGATACGCAGTATTTT
>TRBJ1-1|.|TRBV20-1|few
CSARARVVVGTEAFF
TGCAGTGCTAGAGCGAGGGTGGTGGTGGGGACTGAAGCTTTCTTT
>TRBJ2-5|.|TRBV25-1|.
CASRGDYQETQYF
TGTGCCAGCAGAGGGGATTACCAAGAGACCCAGTACTTC
>TRBJ2-4|.|TRBV6-1|few
CASSRGVGSPKNIQYF
TGTGCCAGCAGCCGCGGGGTCGGGTCCCCCAAAAACATTCAGTACTTC
>TRBJ1-2|TRBD1|TRBV20-1|.
CSAKWDRGKGYTF
TGCAGTGCTAAATGGGACAGGGGCAAGGGCTACACCTTC
>TRBJ2-7|TRBD2|TRBV7-2|.
CASSLVAGESYEQYF
TGTGCCAGCAGCTTAGTGGCGGGAGAGTCCTACGAGCAGTACTTC
>TRBJ1-6|.|TRBV12-3/TRBV12-4|.
CASGDRISPLHF
TGTGCCAGCGGAGATAGAATTTCACCCCTCCACTTT
>TRBJ2-1|TRBD2|TRBV20-1|.
CSAGTSSGQFF
TGCAGTGCTGGGACTAGCTCCGGCCAGTTCTTC
>TRBJ2-2|.|TRBV5-1|.
CASSPGQNAGELFF
TGCGCCAGCAGCCCGGGACAAAACGCCGGGGAGCTGTTTTTT
>TRBJ1-2|.|TRBV20-1|.
CSASRGYGYGYTF
TGCAGTGCTAGCAGGGGATACGGCTATGGCTACACCTTC
>TRBJ2-7|TRBD2|TRBV18|.
CASSPPLAGDYEQYF
TGTGCCAGCTCACCACCCCTAGCGGGAGACTACGAGCAGTACTTC
>TRBJ2-1|.|TRBV18|.
CASSPPLLEGNEQFF
TGTGCCAGCTCACCACCGTTACTAGAAGGCAATGAGCAGTTCTTC
>TRBJ2-7|.|TRBV9|.
CASSLGYDYEQYF
TGTGCCAGCAGCTTAGGGTACGACTACGAGCAGTACTTC
>TRBJ2-3|TRBD2|TRBV7-9|many
CASSLYGGTDTQYF
TGTGCCAGCAGCTTATACGGGGGGACAGATACGCAGTATTTT
>TRBJ2-1|.|TRBV10-3|many
CAIGQYNEQFF
TGTGCCATTGGCCAGTACAATGAGCAGTTCTTC
>TRBJ1-2|.|TRBV20-1|.
CSASSIYGYTF
TGCAGTGCTAGTAGCATCTATGGCTACACCTTC
>TRBJ2-7|TRBD1|TRBV4-2|few
CASSERDRAYEQYF
TGTGCCAGCAGCGAGAGGGACAGGGCTTACGAGCAGTACTTC
>TRBJ2-1|TRBD2|TRBV5-1|.
CASSRTGTSGSYNEQFF
TGCGCCAGCAGCAGGACCGGGACTAGCGGTTCCTACAATGAGCAGTTCTTC
>TRBJ1-5|.|TRBV29-1|many
CSVGGGGQPQHF
TGCAGCGTTGGGGGGGGAGGTCAGCCCCAGCATTTT
>TRBJ2-3|.|TRBV10-3|.
CAISERVSDTQYF
TGTGCCATCAGTGAGCGGGTCTCAGATACGCAGTATTTT
>TRBJ1-3|TRBD1|TRBV7-2|many
CASSTHRGPGNTIYF
TGTGCCAGCAGCACGCACAGGGGGCCCGGAAACACCATATATTTT
>TRBJ1-2|TRBD1|TRBV6-1|.
CASSRQTGPYGYTF
TGTGCCAGCAGTCGCCAGACAGGGCCCTATGGCTACACCTTC
>TRBJ2-3|.|TRBV6-1|.
CASREPVGDTQYF
TGTGCCAGCAGGGAGCCAGTGGGGGATACGCAGTATTTT
>TRBJ2-5|TRBD1|TRBV7-2|few
CASSPDTGDRETQYF
TGTGCCAGCAGCCCGGACACAGGGGATCGGGAGACCCAGTACTTC
>TRBJ2-3|TRBD2|TRBV9|.
CASSVFLAEDIGTQYF
TGTGCCAGCAGCGTGTTTCTAGCGGAAGATATAGGTACGCAGTATTTT
>TRBJ2-1|.|TRBV20-1|.
CSAFARMAHYNEQFF
TGCAGTGCTTTCGCCAGGATGGCTCACTACAATGAGCAGTTCTTC
>TRBJ2-3|TRBD2|TRBV5-1|few
CASSSMTSGSPTDTQYF
TGCGCCAGCAGCTCCATGACTAGCGGGAGTCCCACAGATACGCAGTATTTT
>TRBJ1-2|TRBD1|TRBV29-1|many
CSVDPDRGVYGYTF
TGCAGCGTGGACCCGGACAGGGGCGTCTATGGCTACACCTTC
>TRBJ2-7|TRBD2|TRBV2|many
CASSSGRGAYEQYF
TGTGCCAGCTCTAGCGGGAGGGGAGCCTACGAGCAGTACTTC
>TRBJ1-1|.|TRBV6-1|.
CASRRDVGSTEAFF
TGTGCCAGCAGGAGGGACGTGGGAAGCACTGAAGCTTTCTTT
>TRBJ2-7|TRBD2|TRBV20-1|many
CSATGGWAYEQYF
TGCAGTGCCACGGGAGGATGGGCCTACGAGCAGTACTTC
>TRBJ2-2|TRBD1|TRBV7-3|.
CASSTQGAGTGELFF
TGTGCCAGCAGCACACAGGGGGCCGGCACCGGGGAGCTGTTTTTT
>TRBJ2-1|.|TRBV20-1|.
CSARNLQGRDEQFF
TGCAGTGCTAGAAATTTACAGGGCCGGGATGAGCAGTTCTTC
>TRBJ2-7|.|TRBV7-9|few
CASSDPPYEQYF
TGTGCCAGCAGCGACCCACCTTACGAGCAGTACTTC
>TRBJ2-3|TRBD2|TRBV7-2|many
CASSPRLADTDTQYF
TGTGCCAGCAGCCCACGACTAGCGGACACAGATACGCAGTATTTT
>TRBJ2-2|TRBD2|TRBV24-1|few
CATSDLAGGGTGELFF
TGTGCCACCAGTGACCTAGCGGGGGGCGGGACCGGGGAGCTGTTTTTT
>TRBJ1-4|.|TRBV5-1|few
CASSDNRNEKLFF
TGCGCCAGCAGTGACAACAGAAATGAAAAACTGTTTTTT
>TRBJ2-1|TRBD2|TRBV20-1|few
CSAVAGGRNEQFF
TGCAGTGCCGTAGCGGGGGGGCGCAATGAGCAGTTCTTC
>TRBJ2-3|.|TRBV11-2|few
CASSLDIWGAYTDTQYF
TGTGCCAGCAGCTTAGATATTTGGGGGGCCTACACAGATACGCAGTATTTT
>TRBJ2-1|.|TRBV4-3|.
CASSQEGGLGVLNYNEQFF
TGCGCCAGCAGCCAAGAAGGAGGCTTGGGAGTTCTAAACTACAATGAGCAGTTCTTC
>TRBJ2-5|.|TRBV20-1|few
CSARVVGSETQYF
TGCAGTGCTAGAGTAGTAGGGAGTGAGACCCAGTACTTC
>TRBJ2-3|TRBD1|TRBV28|.
CASRMDRLLDTQYF
TGTGCCAGCAGAATGGACAGGCTTCTGGATACGCAGTATTTT
>TRBJ1-1|.|TRBV5-1|.
CASSSYTNAWTEAFF
TGCGCCAGCAGCTCTTACACAAATGCATGGACTGAAGCTTTCTTT
>TRBJ1-4|.|TRBV18|.
CASSPGQGLDGKLFF
TGTGCCAGCTCACCAGGACAAGGGCTAGACGGAAAACTGTTTTTT
>TRBJ2-1|.|TRBV5-4|many
CASSPARTRSSYNEQFF
TGTGCCAGCAGCCCGGCCAGGACACGGAGCTCCTACAATGAGCAGTTCTTC
>TRBJ2-1|.|TRBV7-2|.
CAGSLATDREQFF
TGTGCCGGCAGCTTAGCTACGGATCGTGAGCAGTTCTTC
>TRBJ2-5|.|TRBV5-1|few
CASTRSLGEETQYF
TGCGCCAGCACCCGGTCCCTAGGCGAAGAGACCCAGTACTTC
>TRBJ2-3|.|TRBV7-2|few
CASSLVTARGNTQYF
TGTGCCAGCAGCTTAGTAACAGCCCGAGGAAATACGCAGTATTTT
>TRBJ2-5|TRBD1|TRBV20-1|many
CSARTGGQETQYF
TGCAGTGCTCGGACAGGGGGCCAAGAGACCCAGTACTTC